This paragraph covers one TCR beta chain sequence. Its antigen is currently not known. Qualities for individual bases were not recorded, and no much larger clone is one base off. TCRbeta CDR3 regions were sequenced with the immunoSEQ Assay. After extraction, genomic DNA underwent amplification by bias-controlled multiplex PCR, followed by high-throughput sequencing. The authors' pipeline ran thus. To quantify the absolute abundance of every unique TCRbeta CDR3 region, sequences were collapsed and filtered. Usable DNA was measured by amplifying reference genes present in all nucleated cells, and TCRbeta template counts were normalized to that usable DNA to estimate T cell fraction. Repertoire TCRs were annotated as SARS-CoV-2-specific when V gene, CDR3 amino acid sequence and J gene were exactly matched to a known reactive TCR set. The reference SARS-CoV-2 TCR set came from MIRA and was filtered for enrichment in COVID-19-positive ImmuneCODE repertoires, removing public or cross-reactive TCRs. Drawing on the MIRA antigens, annotated TCRs were analysed further at the level of specific ORF or position within ORF. Breadth was defined as the number of annotated unique rearrangements divided by the total number of unique productive rearrangements, and depth was defined as the summed frequency of the annotated unique rearrangements. Two-sided Wilcoxon rank-sum tests were used to compare TCR breadth between groups. TCRdb took over this immuneACCESS table, retaining in-frame rearrangements with V and J assigned. Such tables are incomplete; in checked studies, under half of the missing clones stem from an unresolved V gene, and the remainder is unexplained. From that table come the V and J calls and clone size; the DNA was used to work out D and trimming. Here the sample has some 300,000 clones; around four fifths occur a single time. The ten largest clones take up 2% to 2.5% of the sample.

CDR3 length: 15 amino acids, cysteine to phenylalanine. The entry retains the CDR3 DNA only, 45 bases that are in frame from base 1. Relative to germline, V is 0 bases shorter and J is 3 bases shorter, with 11 bases between their ends. The treatment or condition label, as the study defines it: 15 to 20 received Ad26.COV2.S at low or high dose, single or two shots; 5 received placebo; per-sample allocation not given. Repertoires of vaccine and placebo recipients were sequenced from samples taken on day 63 after the first injection. Between 29 July and 7 August 2020, Cohort 1b enrolled 25 adults aged 18-55 years at one site in Boston, USA. As a vaccine, Ad26.COV2.S was a replication-incompetent adenovirus type 26 vector that expressed a prefusion-stabilized SARS-CoV-2 spike protein derived from the original Wuhan strain. This sample stems from a study of Ad26.COV2.S vaccination and SARS-CoV-2 variants (dated by TCRdb to the early 2020s). General notes on the study: Donors in the vaccine arm were drawn from COV1001, a phase I-IIa trial of Ad26.COV2.S in healthy adults that was multicentre, randomized, double-blind and placebo-controlled. The TCR-sequenced set comprised approximately 32 samples: some 20 Ad26.COV2.S vaccine recipients, 5 placebo recipients and 8 SARS-CoV-2 convalescent individuals. TCRbeta repertoire sequencing served as the tool for gauging how specific and how broad the SARS-CoV-2-reactive T cell receptors were following Ad26.COV2.S vaccination. Trial participants were randomized into five groups of five, in which low-dose or high-dose Ad26.COV2.S was given once or twice, or placebo was given on both occasions. Ad26.COV2.S was given intramuscularly at 5x10^10 or 1x10^11 viral particles, as a single shot or as two shots 56 days apart. Investigators remained blinded to trial group allocation during experiments and outcome assessment. Points the paper makes about the study in general: Ad26.COV2.S recipients had higher spike-specific TCR breadth than placebo recipients (P = 0.0014). It was noted by the authors that total T cell responses may have been underestimated by the TCR breadth and depth analyses. Substantial breadth of spike-specific CD8+ and CD4+ T cell responses was reported after vaccination. The study lacked the statistical power to compare responses across vaccine doses or regimens. Non-spike TCR breadth was comparable between vaccine and placebo recipients, consistent with the vaccine containing only spike.

This TCR came from a person between 18 and 65 years old who received the Ad26.COV2.S COVID-19 vaccine or a placebo. This sample comprised peripheral blood, obtained in a trial of Ad26.COV2.S vaccine versus placebo. The rearranged chain carries TRBV23-1 and TRBJ1-2, with an unclear D gene assignment. TRBV23-1 is an ORF for which the function is uncertain. This receptor carries the CDR3 CASSQSGPPDYGYTF. The nucleotide sequence is given as TGCGCCAGCAGTCAATCTGGACCTCCTGACTATGGCTACACCTTC.